Each of the 9 T cell receptor beta chains below was sequenced from the same sample in a study of T-cell memory formation after mild COVID-19 (dated by TCRdb to about 2021). Libraries were prepared through 5' RACE. The run used an Illumina NovaSeq 6000. The public reads were run again by TCRdb, first through fastp at Q25 and then through MiXCR, and only productive beta chains were kept. Records with the same CDR3 protein are collapsed into one entry carrying the most frequent genes and DNA. The sample table lists some 270,000 distinct CDR3 sequences, 15% to 19% of them with a count of one. The ten largest make up 2% to 2.5% of the sample. The sample taken for sequencing was PBMCs or a T cell subset sorted from them (not recorded which). All receptors come from an adult woman who had mild COVID-19 (a few samples of this study predate the infection). The sample titles of this study are shuffled in the database, so cell type and time point are left out; the donor was told from shared clones.

This clonotype was recorded a few times. The chain links TRBV30 to TRBJ2-6; TRBD1 matches at 10 bases. This CDR3 has 14 amino acids. V dropped 8 bases and J dropped 3; count of bases not matched to a gene: 4. Germline values: CDR1 GTSNPN, CDR2 SVGIG (reference sequence). The CDR3 protein is CAGTGVGGANVLTF. Written as DNA, the CDR3 is TGTGCCGGGACAGGGGTAGGTGGGGCCAACGTCCTGACTTTC.

The CDR3: CASSFGQAPVDQYF. As DNA, the CDR3 is TGTGCCAGCAGCTTCGGACAGGCCCCGGTCGACCAGTACTTC. The rearrangement links TRBV7-9 to TRBJ2-5; 7 bases are a match to TRBD1. V shed 3 bases and J 10 bases; nucleotides not matched to a gene: 11. In germline, CDR1 is SEHNR, CDR2 FQNEAQ (reference sequence). There are 14 residues in the CDR3.

CDR3 loop: CANKPRGGTDTQYF. The CDR3 DNA sequence: TGTGCCAACAAACCTCGGGGGGGCACAGATACGCAGTATTTT. The V and J genes are TRBV2 and TRBJ2-3; the match to TRBD2 covers 7 bases. Germline lookup yields CDR1 SNHLY and CDR2 FYNNEI. V shed 10 bases and J 1 base; nucleotides not matched to a gene: 8. This CDR3 has 14 amino acids.

This clonotype was seen a few times. The rearrangement joins TRBV6-2 or TRBV6-3 to TRBJ2-2; TRBD2 matches at 7 bases. This CDR3 has 14 amino acids. The trim removed 8 bases at V and 4 bases at J, leaving 7 bases unmatched. Germline V gives CDR1 MNHEY, CDR2 SVGEGT. The CDR3 coding sequence is TGTGCCAGCGGTACTAGCGTGACCACCGGGGAGCTGTTTTTT. Translation gives CASGTSVTTGELFF.

This clonotype was detected ten times or more. This chain connects TRBV20-1 to TRBJ2-2; 10 positions agree with TRBD2. CDR1 is DFQATT and CDR2 is SNEGSKA in the germline V gene (reference sequence). The CDR3 extends over 15 amino acids. V was clipped by 3 bases and J by 3 bases; unmatched bases: 4. CDR3 region: CSARASGSDTGELFF. The CDR3 DNA is TGCAGTGCTAGGGCTAGCGGGAGCGACACCGGGGAGCTGTTTTTT.

This clonotype was counted a few times. The chain links TRBV5-1 to TRBJ2-2; 8 positions agree with TRBD1. From germline, CDR1 is SGHRS and CDR2 YFSETQ. V was pared by 4 bases and J by 7 bases, with 12 bases of the junction left unmatched. CDR3 length: 16 amino acids. The CDR3: CASSAVSRGRGGELFF. In DNA form, the CDR3 reads TGCGCCAGCAGCGCGGTGTCCAGGGGGCGCGGCGGGGAGCTGTTTTTT. Using reference TRBV5-1 and TRBJ2-2 for the parts outside the CDR3, the full variable domain is KAGVTQTPRYLIKTRGQQVTLSCSPISGHRSVSWYQQTPGQGLQFLFEYFSETQRNKGNFPGRFSGRQFSNSRSEMNVSTLELGDSALYLCASSAVSRGRGGELFFGEGSRLTVL.

There are a few counts of this clonotype. The chain is built from TRBV10-3 and TRBJ1-1; weak D call: TRBD1 (5 bases). V lost 6 bases to trimming and J lost 3 bases, with 17 bases between them. CDR3 length: 15 amino acids. Germline V gene data show CDR1 as ENHRY and CDR2 as SYGVKD. CDR3 amino acids: CAIRTAFDSYTEAFF. DNA for the CDR3: TGTGCCATCAGGACCGCTTTTGACAGCTACACTGAAGCTTTCTTT.

This clonotype has more than one count but fewer than ten. V is TRBV30 and J is TRBJ1-1; 7 bases agree with TRBD1. The CDR3 runs 14 residues. The V gene end was trimmed by 8 bases and the J gene end by 1 base; junction bases not matched to a gene: 10. The germline gives CDR1 GTSNPN, CDR2 SVGIG (reference sequence). The CDR3 DNA sequence: TGTGCCAGACGACAGGGCCTTTCGAACACTGAAGCTTTCTTT. It specifies CARRQGLSNTEAFF.

The table lists this clonotype with a count of one. The chain carries TRBV18 and TRBJ1-5; D gene uncertain. The V end was cut by 4 bases, the J end by 5 bases, with 9 bases between. Germline values: CDR1 KGHSH, CDR2 LQKENI. The CDR3 has 13 amino acids. Written as DNA, the CDR3 is TGTGCCAGCTCACTGAATCGAGATCAGCCCCAGCATTTT. Its translation is CASSLNRDQPQHF.